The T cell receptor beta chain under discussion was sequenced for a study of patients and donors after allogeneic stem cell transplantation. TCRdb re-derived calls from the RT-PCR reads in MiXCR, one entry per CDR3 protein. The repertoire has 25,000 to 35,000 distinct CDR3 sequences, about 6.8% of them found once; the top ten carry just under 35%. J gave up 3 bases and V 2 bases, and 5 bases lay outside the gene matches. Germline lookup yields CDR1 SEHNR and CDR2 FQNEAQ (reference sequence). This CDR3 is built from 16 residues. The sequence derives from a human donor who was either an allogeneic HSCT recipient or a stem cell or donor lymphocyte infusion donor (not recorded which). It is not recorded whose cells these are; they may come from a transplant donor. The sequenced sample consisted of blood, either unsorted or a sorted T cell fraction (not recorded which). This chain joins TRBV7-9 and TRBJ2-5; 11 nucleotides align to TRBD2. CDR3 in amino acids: CASSLRLAGRKETQYF. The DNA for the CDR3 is TGTGCCAGCAGCTTAAGACTAGCGGGGAGAAAAGAGACCCAGTACTTC.